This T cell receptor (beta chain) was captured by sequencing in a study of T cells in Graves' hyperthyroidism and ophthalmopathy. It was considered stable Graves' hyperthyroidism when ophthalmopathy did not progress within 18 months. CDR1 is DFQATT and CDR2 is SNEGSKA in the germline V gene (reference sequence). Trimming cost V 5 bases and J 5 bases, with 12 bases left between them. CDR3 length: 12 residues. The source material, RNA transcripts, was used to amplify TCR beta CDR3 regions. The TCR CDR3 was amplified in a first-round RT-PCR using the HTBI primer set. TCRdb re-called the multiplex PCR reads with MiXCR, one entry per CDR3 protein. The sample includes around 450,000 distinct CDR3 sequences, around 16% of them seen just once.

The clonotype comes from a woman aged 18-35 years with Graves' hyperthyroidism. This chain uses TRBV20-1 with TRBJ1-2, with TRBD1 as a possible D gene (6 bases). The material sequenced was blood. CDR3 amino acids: CSAGGQGYGYTF. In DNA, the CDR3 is TGCAGTGCTGGAGGTCAGGGGTATGGCTACACCTTC.